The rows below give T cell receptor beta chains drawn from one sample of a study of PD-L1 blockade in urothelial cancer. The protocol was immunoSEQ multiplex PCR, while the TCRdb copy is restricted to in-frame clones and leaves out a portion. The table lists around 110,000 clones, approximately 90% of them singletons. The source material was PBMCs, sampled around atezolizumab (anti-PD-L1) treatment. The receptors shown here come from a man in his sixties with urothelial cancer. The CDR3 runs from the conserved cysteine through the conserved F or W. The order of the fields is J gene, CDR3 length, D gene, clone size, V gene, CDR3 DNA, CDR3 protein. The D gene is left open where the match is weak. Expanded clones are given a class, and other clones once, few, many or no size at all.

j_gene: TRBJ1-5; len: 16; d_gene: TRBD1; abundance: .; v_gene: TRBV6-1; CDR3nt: TGTGCCAGCAGTGAAGCTGGGACAGGATTCAATCAGCCCCAGCATTTT; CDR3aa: CASSEAGTGFNQPQHF
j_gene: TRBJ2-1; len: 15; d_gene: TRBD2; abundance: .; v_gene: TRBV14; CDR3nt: TGTGCCAGCAGCCTGGGACTAGCGGCCTACAATGAGCAGTTCTTC; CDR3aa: CASSLGLAAYNEQFF
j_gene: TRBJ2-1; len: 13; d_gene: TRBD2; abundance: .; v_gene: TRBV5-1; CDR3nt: TGCGCCAGCAGCCCGAACGAGCGGGAGGAGCAGTTCTTC; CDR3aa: CASSPNEREEQFF
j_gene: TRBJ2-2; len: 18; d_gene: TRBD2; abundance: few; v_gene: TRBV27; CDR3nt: TGTGCCAGCAGTTTACCTACAGGGCGGGGGGGGAACACCGGGGAGCTGTTTTTT; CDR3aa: CASSLPTGRGGNTGELFF
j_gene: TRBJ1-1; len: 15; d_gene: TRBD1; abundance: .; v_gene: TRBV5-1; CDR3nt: TGCGCCAGCAGCGCTCTTGGACAGGTTTTCACTGAAGCTTTCTTT; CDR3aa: CASSALGQVFTEAFF
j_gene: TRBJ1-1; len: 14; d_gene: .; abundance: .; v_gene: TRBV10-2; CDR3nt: TGCGCCAGCAGTGTGGGGGGGAGGAACACTGAAGCTTTCTTT; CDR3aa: CASSVGGRNTEAFF
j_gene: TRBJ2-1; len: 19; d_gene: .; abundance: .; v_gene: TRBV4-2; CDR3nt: TGTGCCAGCAGCCAAGTAGGAGGGGCGGCCATGGGCCACATGAATGAGCAGTTCTTC; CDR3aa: CASSQVGGAAMGHMNEQFF
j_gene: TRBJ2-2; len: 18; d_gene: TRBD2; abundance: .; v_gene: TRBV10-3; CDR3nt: TGTGCCATCAGTGAGTCTGCGGCTAGCGGAGGGAACACCGGGGAGCTGTTTTTT; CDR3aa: CAISESAASGGNTGELFF
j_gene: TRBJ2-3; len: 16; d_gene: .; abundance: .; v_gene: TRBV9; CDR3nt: TGTGCCAGCAGCCCACTCCGGCAGGGTCTCACAGATACGCAGTATTTT; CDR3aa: CASSPLRQGLTDTQYF
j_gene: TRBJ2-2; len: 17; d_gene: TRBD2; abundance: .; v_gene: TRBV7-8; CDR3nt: TGTGCCAGCAGCTTAGTAGGCCTAGCGGGGGGGGCCGGGGAGCTGTTTTTT; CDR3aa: CASSLVGLAGGAGELFF
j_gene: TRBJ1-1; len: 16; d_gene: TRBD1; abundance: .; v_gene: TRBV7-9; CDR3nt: TGTGCCAGCAGCCCGGCCGGGACAGAGATGAACACTGAAGCTTTCTTT; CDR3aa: CASSPAGTEMNTEAFF